The 13 T cell receptor beta chains below come from one sample, sequenced in a study of vaccination effects on CD4 cells after COVID-19. No antigen has been assigned to these receptors. Using immunoSEQ multiplex PCR, the repertoire was profiled, and TCRdb retains in-frame clones only, with some absent. The table has roughly 70,000 clones, roughly three quarters seen once. Prior to sequencing, the ViraFEST assay stimulated PBMC with viral peptide pools, which expanded the antigen-specific CD4+ T cells. Culture lasted about 11 days before CD4+ T cell isolation. All study participants received two doses of BNT162b2 or mRNA-1273 vaccine. The sample was CD4+ T cells from PBMCs cultured with HCoV-OC43 spike peptides, taken after COVID-19 vaccination. Stated subset: HCoV-OC43 spike overlapping peptide pool stimulation. The receptors here all came from a human donor who received a COVID-19 vaccine.

CDR3 DNA sequence: TGTGCCAGCAGTTACTCAGTGACAGGGGAAACTGAAGCTTTCTTT. Amino acid sequence: CASSYSVTGETEAFF. The gene calls are TRBV6-6 and TRBJ1-1; 8 bases line up with TRBD1. Trimming took 0 bases from V and 5 from J; bases not matched to a gene: 5. Germline V gene lookup returns CDR1 MNHNY and CDR2 SVGAGI (reference sequence). The CDR3 is 15 amino acids.

This chain uses TRBV5-1 with TRBJ1-3, with D uncertain. V lost 0 bases to trimming and J lost 0 bases, with 7 bases between them. From germline, CDR1 is SGHRS and CDR2 YFSETQ. The CDR3 sequence is 15 residues long. In nucleotides, the CDR3 is TGCGCCAGCAGCTTGGGCTTTGACTCTGGAAACACCATATATTTT. It yields the protein CASSLGFDSGNTIYF.

This clone was observed a single time. This chain links TRBV5-1 with TRBJ1-4; the D is unclear. Trimming cost V 8 bases and J 10 bases, with 21 bases left between them. Looked up from germline, CDR1 is SGHRS and CDR2 is YFSETQ. This CDR3 contains 14 residues. CDR3 loop: CARTSTVPYGKLFF. The DNA of the CDR3 is TGCGCCAGGACAAGTACAGTGCCCTACGGAAAACTGTTTTTT.

This clone occurred once. The chain employs TRBV19 and TRBJ2-3, with D maybe TRBD2 (5 bases). Trimming removed 3 bases at V and 1 base at J, with 8 bases between. The CDR3 has 14 amino acids. Looked up from germline, CDR1 is LNHDA and CDR2 is SQIVND (reference sequence). The CDR3 DNA follows: TGTGCCAGTAGTATGGCCGGGGGCACAGATACGCAGTATTTT. It codes for CASSMAGGTDTQYF.

The V gene is TRBV5-6, the J gene TRBJ2-2; D call uncertain. Germline V gene lookup returns CDR1 SGHDT and CDR2 YYEEEE. This CDR3 region has 12 residues. Trimming shortened V by 2 bases and J by 3 bases, and 2 bases separated the two germline ends. CDR3 sequence (DNA): TGTGCCAGCAGCTTATACACCGGGGAGCTGTTTTTT. Protein: CASSLYTGELFF. Variable domain in full (rest from reference TRBV5-6 and TRBJ2-2): DAGVTQSPTHLIKTRGQQVTLRCSPKSGHDTVSWYQQALGQGPQFIFQYYEEEERQRGNFPDRFSGHQFPNYSSELNVNALLLGDSALYLCASSLYTGELFFGEGSRLTVL.

The chain carries TRBV9 and TRBJ2-3; 8 nucleotides match TRBD1. CDR1 and CDR2 (germline): SGDLS, YYNGEE. The CDR3 consists of 17 residues. Trimming at V came to 1 base and at J to 2 bases, leaving 9 bases not matched to a gene. The CDR3 sequence is CASSVSPQGAITDTQYF. The CDR3 DNA sequence: TGTGCCAGCAGCGTATCCCCCCAGGGGGCAATCACAGATACGCAGTATTTT.

The rearrangement uses TRBV18 and TRBJ1-3; 9 nucleotides match TRBD1. Germline CDR1 KGHSH, CDR2 LQKENI. The CDR3 sequence is 16 residues long. With V trimmed by 0 bases and J by 4 bases, 4 bases remained unmatched. The CDR3 protein is CASSPPTGGTGNTIYF. CDR3 in DNA: TGTGCCAGCTCACCACCGACAGGGGGAACAGGAAACACCATATATTTT.

This clone was seen just once. V gene TRBV6-5 combines with J gene TRBJ1-1; 8 bases agree with TRBD1. The CDR3 totals 11 residues. From germline, CDR1 is MNHEY and CDR2 SVGAGI. The V and J ends lost 6 bases and 10 bases, in that order; junction bases with no gene match: 4. This CDR3 is CASSTGGGAFF. As DNA, the CDR3 is TGTGCCAGCAGCACAGGGGGGGGAGCTTTCTTT.

This clone has more than one count but fewer than ten. The rearrangement joins TRBV27 to TRBJ2-3; perhaps TRBD1 as D (5 bases). V was pared by 6 bases and J by 2 bases, with 12 bases between. This CDR3 region has 14 residues. Germline lookup yields CDR1 MNHEY and CDR2 SMNVEV (reference sequence). The CDR3 protein is CASRARASTDTQYF. The CDR3 bases are TGTGCCAGCAGGGCCAGGGCCTCCACAGATACGCAGTATTTT.

Of note for this clone: The sample has other DNA sequences that encode this CDR3 too. This rearrangement joins TRBV24-1 to TRBJ2-2; no reliable D call. The CDR3 contains 13 residues. V shed 6 bases and J shed 0 bases, with 4 bases lying between them. CDR1 and CDR2 (germline): KGHDR, SFDVKD. DNA of the CDR3: TGTGCCACCAGTAGGCCGAACACCGGGGAGCTGTTTTTT. This translates into CATSRPNTGELFF.

The CDR3 sequence: CASSPSLTGELFF. The CDR3 DNA sequence: TGTGCCAGCTCACCATCTTTGACCGGGGAGCTGTTTTTT. This sequence joins TRBV18 and TRBJ2-2; no reliable D call. V dropped 2 bases and J dropped 5 bases, with 6 bases sitting between them. The germline CDR1 and CDR2 sequences are KGHSH and LQKENI. The CDR3 spans 13 residues.

Only one count was recorded for this clone. J is TRBJ1-2 and V is TRBV11-2; 7 bases line up with TRBD1. Germline assignment: CDR1 SGHAT and CDR2 FQNNGV. The CDR3 runs 14 residues. V lost 1 base to trimming and J lost 5 bases; unmatched junction nucleotides: 4. The CDR3 loop reads CASSLVSGGYGYTF. As DNA, the CDR3 is TGTGCCAGCAGCTTAGTGTCAGGGGGTTATGGCTACACCTTC.

The rearrangement links TRBV20-1 to TRBJ2-1, with 10 nucleotides matching TRBD2. The CDR3 has 15 amino acids. From germline, CDR1 is DFQATT and CDR2 SNEGSKA (reference sequence). V was clipped by 3 bases and J by 6 bases; unmatched bases: 8. The CDR3 spells CSASGRAGGINEQFF. CDR3 nucleotide sequence: TGCAGTGCTAGTGGGCGAGCGGGGGGGATCAATGAGCAGTTCTTC.